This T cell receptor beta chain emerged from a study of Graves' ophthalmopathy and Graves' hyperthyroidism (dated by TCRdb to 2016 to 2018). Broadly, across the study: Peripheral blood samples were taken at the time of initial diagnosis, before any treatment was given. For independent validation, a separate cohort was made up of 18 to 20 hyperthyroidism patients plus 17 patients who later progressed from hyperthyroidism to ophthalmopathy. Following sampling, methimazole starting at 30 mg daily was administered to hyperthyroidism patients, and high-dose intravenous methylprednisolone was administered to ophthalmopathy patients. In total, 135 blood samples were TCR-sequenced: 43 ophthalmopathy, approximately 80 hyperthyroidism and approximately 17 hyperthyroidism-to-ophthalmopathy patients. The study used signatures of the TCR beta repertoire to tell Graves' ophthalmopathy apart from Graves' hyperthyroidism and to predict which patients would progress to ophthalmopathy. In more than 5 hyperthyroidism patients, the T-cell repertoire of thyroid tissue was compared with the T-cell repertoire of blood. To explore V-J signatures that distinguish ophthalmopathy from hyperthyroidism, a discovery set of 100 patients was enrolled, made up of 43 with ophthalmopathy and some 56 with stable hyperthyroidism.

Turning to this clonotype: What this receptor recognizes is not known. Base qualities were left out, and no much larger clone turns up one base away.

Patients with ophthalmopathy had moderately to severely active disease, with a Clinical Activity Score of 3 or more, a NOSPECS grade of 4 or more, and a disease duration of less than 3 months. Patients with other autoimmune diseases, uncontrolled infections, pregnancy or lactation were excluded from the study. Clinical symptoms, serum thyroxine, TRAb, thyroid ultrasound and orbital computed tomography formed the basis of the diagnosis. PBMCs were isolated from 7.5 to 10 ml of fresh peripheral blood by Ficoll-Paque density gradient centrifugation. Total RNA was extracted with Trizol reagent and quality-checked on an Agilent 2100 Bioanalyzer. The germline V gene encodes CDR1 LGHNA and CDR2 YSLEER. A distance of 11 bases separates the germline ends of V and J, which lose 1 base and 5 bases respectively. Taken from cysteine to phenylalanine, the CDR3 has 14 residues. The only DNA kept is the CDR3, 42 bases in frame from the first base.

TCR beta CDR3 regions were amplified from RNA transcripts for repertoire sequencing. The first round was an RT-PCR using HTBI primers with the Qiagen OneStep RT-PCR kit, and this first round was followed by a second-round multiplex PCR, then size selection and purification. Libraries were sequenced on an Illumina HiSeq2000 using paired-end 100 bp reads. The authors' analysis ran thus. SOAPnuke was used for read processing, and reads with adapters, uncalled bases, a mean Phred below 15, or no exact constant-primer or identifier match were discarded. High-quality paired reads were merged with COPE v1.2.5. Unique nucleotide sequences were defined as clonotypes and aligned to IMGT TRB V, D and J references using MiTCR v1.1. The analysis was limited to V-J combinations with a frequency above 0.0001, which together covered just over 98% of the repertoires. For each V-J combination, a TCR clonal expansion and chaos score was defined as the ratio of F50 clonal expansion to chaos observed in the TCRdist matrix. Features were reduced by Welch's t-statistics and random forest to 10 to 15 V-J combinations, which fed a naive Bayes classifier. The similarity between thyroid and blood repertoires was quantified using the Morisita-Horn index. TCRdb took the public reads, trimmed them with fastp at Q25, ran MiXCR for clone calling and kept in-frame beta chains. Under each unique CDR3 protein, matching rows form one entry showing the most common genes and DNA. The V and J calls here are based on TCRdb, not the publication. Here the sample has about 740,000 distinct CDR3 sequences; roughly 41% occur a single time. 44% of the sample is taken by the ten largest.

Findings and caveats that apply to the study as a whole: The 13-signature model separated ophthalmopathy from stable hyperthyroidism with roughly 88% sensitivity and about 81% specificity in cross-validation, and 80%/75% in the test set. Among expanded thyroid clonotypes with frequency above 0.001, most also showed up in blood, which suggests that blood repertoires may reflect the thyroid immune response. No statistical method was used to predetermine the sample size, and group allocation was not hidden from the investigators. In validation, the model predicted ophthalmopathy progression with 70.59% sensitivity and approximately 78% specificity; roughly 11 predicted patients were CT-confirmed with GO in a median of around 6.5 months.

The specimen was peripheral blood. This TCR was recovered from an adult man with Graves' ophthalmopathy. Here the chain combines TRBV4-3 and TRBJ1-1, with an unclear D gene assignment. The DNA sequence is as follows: TGCGCCAGCAGCCAAGGGGAAAAGCCTACTGAAGCTTTCTTT. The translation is CASSQGEKPTEAFF.